The rows below give T cell receptor beta chains drawn from one sample of a study of cytomegalovirus exposure and HLA in healthy donors. The assay was immunoSEQ multiplex PCR, and TCRdb's table has in-frame clones only and misses some. This sample has roughly 140,000 clones; roughly nine tenths occur once, and the top ten carry more than 2.5%. Sequencing was done on a sample of PBMCs. The receptors here all came from a woman younger than 30 in good health and CMV-seropositive. CDR3s include the opening cysteine and the closing phenylalanine or tryptophan. Fields, in order: D gene, V gene, J gene, clone size, CDR3 DNA, CDR3 protein. A D gene is named only where the DNA matches it firmly. Clone size is not always given. Where it is, it says once, few, many or a class for expanded clones.

D: TRBD2; V: TRBV27; J: TRBJ2-1; size: -; DNA: TGTGCCAGCAGTCCACTTACGCTAGCGGGTCTCAATGAGCAGTTCTTC; CDR3: CASSPLTLAGLNEQFF
D: TRBD2; V: TRBV10-1; J: TRBJ2-7; size: -; DNA: TGCGCCAGCAGTGAATCAAGCGGGAGGGCCTACGAGCAGTACTTC; CDR3: CASSESSGRAYEQYF
D: -; V: TRBV12-5; J: TRBJ1-1; size: -; DNA: TGTGCTAGTGGTTTTGGCCCTGAAGCTTTCTTT; CDR3: CASGFGPEAFF
D: TRBD1; V: TRBV30; J: TRBJ2-5; size: -; DNA: TGTGCCTGCCTAAGAGAGGGACAGGGAAGGCGGGAGACCCAGTACTTC; CDR3: CACLREGQGRRETQYF
D: TRBD1; V: TRBV28; J: TRBJ1-2; size: -; DNA: TGTGCCAGCAGTTACCTCCGGGACAGTAACTATGGCTACACCTTC; CDR3: CASSYLRDSNYGYTF
D: -; V: TRBV11-1; J: TRBJ2-1; size: -; DNA: TGTGCCAGCAGCGCACGGGACTCCTCCAGTGAGCAGTTCTTC; CDR3: CASSARDSSSEQFF
D: TRBD1; V: TRBV28; J: TRBJ1-2; size: -; DNA: TGTGCCAGCAGCCTGACAGGGGGCTATGGCTACACCTTC; CDR3: CASSLTGGYGYTF
D: TRBD1; V: TRBV18; J: TRBJ2-5; size: few; DNA: TGTGCCAGCTCACCGGGCAGGGGGGAGACCCAGTACTTC; CDR3: CASSPGRGETQYF
D: -; V: TRBV6-5; J: TRBJ1-1; size: many; DNA: TGTGCCAGCAGCGCCGAATTTGGAGGGGATGAAGCTTTCTTT; CDR3: CASSAEFGGDEAFF
D: TRBD2; V: TRBV23-1; J: TRBJ2-7; size: once; DNA: TGCGCCAACTCCCACTGGGAGGGGTCCTACGAGCAGTACTTC; CDR3: CANSHWEGSYEQYF
D: -; V: TRBV5-1; J: TRBJ1-1; size: once; DNA: TGCGCCAGCAGCTTTAGCCGGGGGGATGTCACTGAAGCTTTCTTT; CDR3: CASSFSRGDVTEAFF
D: -; V: TRBV7-6; J: TRBJ2-1; size: -; DNA: TGTGCCAGCAGCTTAGAAGGGAGCTCCTACAATGAGCAGTTCTTC; CDR3: CASSLEGSSYNEQFF
D: TRBD2; V: TRBV4-1; J: TRBJ2-7; size: -; DNA: TGCGCCAGCAGCCAAGGAGCCGTTACTAGCGCCTCAAGCTACGAGCAGTACTTC; CDR3: CASSQGAVTSASSYEQYF
D: -; V: TRBV29-1; J: TRBJ1-5; size: -; DNA: TGCAGCGTTGGGGGGGGTCATAGCAATCAGCCCCAGCATTTT; CDR3: CSVGGGHSNQPQHF
D: TRBD1; V: TRBV11-3; J: TRBJ2-5; size: -; DNA: TGTGCCAGCAGTCTTCGGACAGGGAAGAGGGAAGAGACCCAGTACTTC; CDR3: CASSLRTGKREETQYF
D: -; V: TRBV23-1; J: TRBJ2-7; size: -; DNA: TGCGCCAGCAGTCAAGGCCGGAAAGGGAGGCAAACCCACGAGCAGTACTTC; CDR3: CASSQGRKGRQTHEQYF
D: -; V: TRBV29-1; J: TRBJ2-1; size: -; DNA: TGCAGCGTTTGCGTGCAGGAATCCTACAATGAGCAGTTCTTC; CDR3: CSVCVQESYNEQFF
D: TRBD1; V: TRBV13; J: TRBJ2-7; size: -; DNA: TGTGCCAGCACCATGGGACAGGGGGTCTACGAGCAGTACTTC; CDR3: CASTMGQGVYEQYF
D: -; V: TRBV29-1; J: TRBJ2-5; size: -; DNA: TGCAGCGTCGCACCGAGGGTAGAGAGGTCTGAGACCCAGTACTTC; CDR3: CSVAPRVERSETQYF
D: -; V: TRBV2; J: TRBJ2-1; size: -; DNA: TGTGCCAGCAGTGGGCAGGTAACCTACAATGAGCAGTTCTTC; CDR3: CASSGQVTYNEQFF
D: TRBD2; V: TRBV30; J: TRBJ2-7; size: -; DNA: TGTGCCTCCGCTAGGGGCGGGAGCTACGAGCAGTACTTC; CDR3: CASARGGSYEQYF
D: -; V: TRBV7-2; J: TRBJ2-1; size: -; DNA: TGTGCCAGCAGCGAAATCGGCGGCGGCTACAATGAGCAGTTCTTC; CDR3: CASSEIGGGYNEQFF
D: -; V: TRBV5-3; J: TRBJ1-5; size: -; DNA: TGTGCCAGAAAGACGGCGGGTCAGCCCCAGCATTTT; CDR3: CARKTAGQPQHF
D: TRBD1; V: TRBV19; J: TRBJ1-2; size: -; DNA: TGTGCCAGTAACAGGGACAGAAACTATGGCTACACCTTC; CDR3: CASNRDRNYGYTF
D: TRBD2; V: TRBV4-1; J: TRBJ2-1; size: -; DNA: TGCGCCAGCAGCCATAGCCTAGCGGGTGAGCAGTTCTTC; CDR3: CASSHSLAGEQFF
D: -; V: TRBV10-2; J: TRBJ1-5; size: -; DNA: TGCGCCAGCAGTGAACCCGAACCAGGTCAGCCCCAGCATTTT; CDR3: CASSEPEPGQPQHF
D: TRBD2; V: TRBV5-1; J: TRBJ2-7; size: -; DNA: TGCGCCAGCAGCTTGGGGGTAGCGGGTGTCTACGAGCAGTACTTC; CDR3: CASSLGVAGVYEQYF
D: TRBD2; V: TRBV19; J: TRBJ2-1; size: -; DNA: TGTGCCAGTAGTATCCCAGCGGGAAATGGGTACAATGAGCAGTTCTTC; CDR3: CASSIPAGNGYNEQFF
D: TRBD1; V: TRBV7-9; J: TRBJ1-2; size: -; DNA: TGTGCCAGCAGCACCAACTCCGGGACAGAAAGTGGCTACACCTTC; CDR3: CASSTNSGTESGYTF
D: TRBD2; V: TRBV4-2; J: TRBJ2-5; size: -; DNA: TGTGCCAGCAGCCAAAGACTAGCGGTACAAGAGACCCAGTACTTC; CDR3: CASSQRLAVQETQYF
D: TRBD1; V: TRBV6-6; J: TRBJ1-4; size: -; DNA: TGTGCCAGCAGTTCTTACGGGACAGGGGCTGAAAAACTGTTTTTT; CDR3: CASSSYGTGAEKLFF
D: -; V: TRBV11-3; J: TRBJ1-1; size: -; DNA: TGTGCCAGCAGCTTTGTGGCTCGAACAAAAGCTTTCTTT; CDR3: CASSFVARTKAFF
D: -; V: TRBV9; J: TRBJ2-7; size: -; DNA: TGTGCCAGCAGCGTAGGGCAGGCCATCACCGAGCAGTACTTC; CDR3: CASSVGQAITEQYF
D: -; V: TRBV28; J: TRBJ2-7; size: -; DNA: TGTGCCAGCACCCCCGGAGGCCGAAGGGTCTACGAGCAGTACTTC; CDR3: CASTPGGRRVYEQYF
D: -; V: TRBV28; J: TRBJ2-7; size: -; DNA: TGTGCCAGCAGTTCGACCCGGGACTGGAGCTCCTACGAGCAGTACTTC; CDR3: CASSSTRDWSSYEQYF
D: TRBD1; V: TRBV7-2; J: TRBJ2-3; size: once; DNA: TGTGCCAGCAGCCCAGGGACAGCAGATACGCAGTATTTT; CDR3: CASSPGTADTQYF
D: -; V: TRBV29-1; J: TRBJ1-2; size: -; DNA: TGCAGCGTTGTAAACAAGGAGGCTGGTGGCTACACCTTC; CDR3: CSVVNKEAGGYTF
D: -; V: TRBV7-6; J: TRBJ2-7; size: -; DNA: TGTGCCAGCAGCGTCGGACACTTGTCCTACGAGCAGTACTTC; CDR3: CASSVGHLSYEQYF
D: -; V: TRBV30; J: TRBJ1-3; size: -; DNA: TGTGCCTGGACTCGGGATTCTGGAAACACCATATATTTT; CDR3: CAWTRDSGNTIYF
D: TRBD1; V: TRBV18; J: TRBJ1-5; size: -; DNA: TGTGCCAGCTCACCCTCCTCGGACAGGAATCAGCCCCAGCATTTT; CDR3: CASSPSSDRNQPQHF
D: TRBD2; V: TRBV10-3; J: TRBJ2-7; size: once; DNA: TGTGCCATCTCGGGGAGCGGGACGGAGGAGCAGTACTTC; CDR3: CAISGSGTEEQYF
D: -; V: TRBV11-2; J: TRBJ2-7; size: -; DNA: TGTGCCAGCAGCTTAGACAGGGTAGACTACGAGCAGTACTTC; CDR3: CASSLDRVDYEQYF
D: -; V: TRBV7-6; J: TRBJ2-5; size: -; DNA: TGTGCATCCCCCCGTTCTGACTTC; CDR3: CASPRSDF
D: -; V: TRBV2; J: TRBJ1-2; size: -; DNA: TGTGCCAGCAGTGAGGGGAGTGGGTATGGCTACACCTTC; CDR3: CASSEGSGYGYTF
D: -; V: TRBV7-3; J: TRBJ2-5; size: -; DNA: TGTGCCAGCAGCCCAGGGGGACTCCAAGAGACCCAGTACTTC; CDR3: CASSPGGLQETQYF
D: -; V: TRBV30; J: TRBJ1-4; size: -; DNA: TGTGCCTGGAGAAAGAACCAGGCAACTAATGAAAAACTGTTTTTT; CDR3: CAWRKNQATNEKLFF
D: TRBD1; V: TRBV6-5; J: TRBJ1-2; size: few; DNA: TGTGCCAGCATAGGACAGGGTCCCCTTTTTGGCTACACCTTC; CDR3: CASIGQGPLFGYTF
D: -; V: TRBV9; J: TRBJ1-5; size: -; DNA: TGTGCCAGCAGCGCCGACAGTTACAATCAGCCCCAGCATTTT; CDR3: CASSADSYNQPQHF
D: TRBD2; V: TRBV7-3; J: TRBJ2-1; size: -; DNA: TGTGCCAGCAGCTCCGGACTAGCGGCCTACACTGAGCAGTTCTTC; CDR3: CASSSGLAAYTEQFF
D: -; V: TRBV19; J: TRBJ2-7; size: once; DNA: TGTGCCAGTAGTTTGGGGGACAATTCTTTCTACGAGCAGTACTTC; CDR3: CASSLGDNSFYEQYF
D: TRBD1; V: TRBV5-1; J: TRBJ2-5; size: -; DNA: TGCGCCAGCAGCTTGGTCCCCAGGACAGGGCAAGAGACCCAGTACTTC; CDR3: CASSLVPRTGQETQYF
D: TRBD1; V: TRBV18; J: TRBJ2-7; size: -; DNA: TGTGCCAGCTCACCACGGGGGACAGCCTACGGCTACGAGCAGTACTTC; CDR3: CASSPRGTAYGYEQYF